A selection of T cell receptor beta chains follows, all from one sample in a study of long-term antiretroviral therapy in people with HIV. Sequencing was performed with immunoSEQ multiplex PCR; in TCRdb, only in-frame clones are kept and a portion is missing. Among some 30,000 clones, 87% were seen once, and the ten largest hold 10% to 15%. Sequenced material: unsorted PBMCs, taken 1.1 years after starting antiretroviral therapy. The receptors derive from a man younger than 35 with HIV. CDR3s include the opening cysteine and the closing phenylalanine or tryptophan.

j_call: TRBJ1-1; v_call: TRBV13; cdr3_aa: CASSLQTGRKRNTEAFF
j_call: TRBJ2-3; v_call: TRBV5-8; cdr3_aa: CACPLAGLWADTQYF
j_call: TRBJ1-4; v_call: TRBV7-7; cdr3_aa: CASSPGRGSEKLFF
j_call: TRBJ2-1; v_call: TRBV2; cdr3_aa: CASTPTSGSYNEQFF
j_call: TRBJ1-5; v_call: TRBV4-3; cdr3_aa: CASSQAFKGAFQPQHF
j_call: TRBJ2-5; v_call: TRBV7-2; cdr3_aa: CASSPGQGAQETQYF
j_call: TRBJ2-3; v_call: TRBV6-1; cdr3_aa: CASSEWDRGGDTQYF
j_call: TRBJ2-2; v_call: TRBV7-8; cdr3_aa: CASSLVEGENTGELFF
j_call: TRBJ2-2; v_call: TRBV30; cdr3_aa: CAGHGTGNTGELFF
j_call: TRBJ2-6; v_call: TRBV28; cdr3_aa: CASSSSPGASGANVLTF
j_call: TRBJ2-5; v_call: TRBV9; cdr3_aa: CASSPGVAGETQYF
j_call: TRBJ2-7; v_call: TRBV27; cdr3_aa: CASSGSDALSEQYF
j_call: TRBJ2-7; v_call: TRBV18; cdr3_aa: CASSPRQGAYEQYF
j_call: TRBJ1-1; v_call: TRBV6-6; cdr3_aa: CASSYKGEGHGSAFF
j_call: TRBJ1-1; v_call: TRBV6-5; cdr3_aa: CASSGVAEAFF
j_call: TRBJ2-7; v_call: TRBV19; cdr3_aa: CASSQNSIRQGSKYEQYF
j_call: TRBJ2-1; v_call: TRBV27; cdr3_aa: CASTTGQGAYNEQFF
j_call: TRBJ2-1; v_call: TRBV5-4; cdr3_aa: CASRLDGEAYNEQFF
j_call: TRBJ2-7; v_call: TRBV5-8; cdr3_aa: CASNSLSYEQYF
j_call: TRBJ1-1; v_call: TRBV9; cdr3_aa: CASSHPMGAMNTEAFF
j_call: TRBJ2-3; v_call: TRBV6-1; cdr3_aa: CASSGTIRTDTQYF
j_call: TRBJ2-1; v_call: TRBV9; cdr3_aa: CASSVAPGAANEQFF
j_call: TRBJ2-7; v_call: TRBV27; cdr3_aa: CASSPSPSGGEQYF
j_call: TRBJ1-1; v_call: TRBV28; cdr3_aa: CASIRRNTEAFF
j_call: TRBJ2-1; v_call: TRBV7-2; cdr3_aa: CASSPGLARDEQFF
j_call: TRBJ2-7; v_call: TRBV10-1; cdr3_aa: CASSDGYEQYF
j_call: TRBJ1-2; v_call: TRBV29-1; cdr3_aa: CSALYRGQYTF
j_call: TRBJ2-7; v_call: TRBV7-8; cdr3_aa: CASSFEQRHNSYEQYF
j_call: TRBJ2-1; v_call: TRBV19; cdr3_aa: CASSFSHGSNEQFF
j_call: TRBJ2-3; v_call: TRBV6-1; cdr3_aa: CALKRGSTDTQYF
j_call: TRBJ2-7; v_call: TRBV19; cdr3_aa: CASSIGPNAYEQYF
j_call: TRBJ2-1; v_call: TRBV28; cdr3_aa: CASSSRTSARRDEQFF
j_call: TRBJ2-2; v_call: TRBV7-3; cdr3_aa: CASSSQGHTGELFF
j_call: TRBJ1-5; v_call: TRBV5-4; cdr3_aa: CASSEGPGPDQPQHF
j_call: TRBJ1-2; v_call: TRBV5-1; cdr3_aa: CASSPIGGANYGYTF
j_call: TRBJ1-2; v_call: TRBV2; cdr3_aa: CASSMGRNYGYTF
j_call: TRBJ2-7; v_call: TRBV15; cdr3_aa: CATSSTGAGEQYF
j_call: TRBJ2-7; v_call: TRBV9; cdr3_aa: CASSDGGLAREQYF
j_call: TRBJ1-2; v_call: TRBV7-9; cdr3_aa: CASSWEQGNGYTF
j_call: TRBJ2-1; v_call: TRBV4-2; cdr3_aa: CASSQDPGGGEQFF
j_call: TRBJ1-2; v_call: TRBV10-3; cdr3_aa: CAIIDTEANYGYTF
j_call: TRBJ2-7; v_call: TRBV6-5; cdr3_aa: CASSSLDRYLEQYF
j_call: TRBJ1-5; v_call: TRBV19; cdr3_aa: CASSIYLPQHF
j_call: TRBJ2-5; v_call: TRBV7-9; cdr3_aa: CASSLSVGQETQYF
j_call: TRBJ2-1; v_call: TRBV5-5; cdr3_aa: CASSSKQFF
j_call: TRBJ2-5; v_call: TRBV7-7; cdr3_aa: CASSLEGRATETQYF
j_call: TRBJ1-2; v_call: TRBV7-2; cdr3_aa: CAGEESGGDYGYTF
j_call: TRBJ1-2; v_call: TRBV29-1; cdr3_aa: CSVVGDYGYTF
j_call: TRBJ1-1; v_call: TRBV28; cdr3_aa: CASSFWQSSMNTEAFF
j_call: TRBJ2-7; v_call: TRBV14; cdr3_aa: CASSQGGLAYEQYF